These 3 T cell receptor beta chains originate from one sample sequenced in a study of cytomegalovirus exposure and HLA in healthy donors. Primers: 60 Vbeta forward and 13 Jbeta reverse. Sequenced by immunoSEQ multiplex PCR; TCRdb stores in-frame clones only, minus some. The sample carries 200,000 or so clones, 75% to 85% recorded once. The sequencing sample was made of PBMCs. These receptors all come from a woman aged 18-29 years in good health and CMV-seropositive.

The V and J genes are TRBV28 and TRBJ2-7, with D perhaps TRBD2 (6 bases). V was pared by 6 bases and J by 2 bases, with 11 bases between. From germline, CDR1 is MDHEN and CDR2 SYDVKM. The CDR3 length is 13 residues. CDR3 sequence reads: CASRPPGAYEQYF. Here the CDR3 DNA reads TGTGCCAGCAGGCCGCCGGGGGCCTACGAGCAGTACTTC.

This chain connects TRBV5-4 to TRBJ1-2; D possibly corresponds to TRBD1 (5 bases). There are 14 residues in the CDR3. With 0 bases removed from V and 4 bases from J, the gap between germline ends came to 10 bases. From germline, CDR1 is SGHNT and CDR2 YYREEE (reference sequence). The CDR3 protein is CASSLEQDPYGYTF. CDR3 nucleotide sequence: TGTGCCAGCAGCTTGGAACAGGACCCCTATGGCTACACCTTC. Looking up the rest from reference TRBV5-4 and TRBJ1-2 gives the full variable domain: ETGVTQSPTHLIKTRGQQVTLRCSSQSGHNTVSWYQQALGQGPQFIFQYYREEENGRGNFPPRFSGLQFPNYSSELNVNALELDDSALYLCASSLEQDPYGYTFGSGTRLTVV.

The CDR3: CASSLYRGLPGELFF. DNA for the CDR3: TGTGCCAGCAGTTTATATAGGGGACTCCCCGGGGAGCTGTTTTTT. The chain uses TRBV27 and TRBJ2-2; a possible D gene is TRBD2 (6 bases). Germline V CDR1 and CDR2: MNHEY, SMNVEV (reference sequence). The CDR3 has 15 residues. Trimming removed 1 base at V and 6 bases at J, with 12 bases between.